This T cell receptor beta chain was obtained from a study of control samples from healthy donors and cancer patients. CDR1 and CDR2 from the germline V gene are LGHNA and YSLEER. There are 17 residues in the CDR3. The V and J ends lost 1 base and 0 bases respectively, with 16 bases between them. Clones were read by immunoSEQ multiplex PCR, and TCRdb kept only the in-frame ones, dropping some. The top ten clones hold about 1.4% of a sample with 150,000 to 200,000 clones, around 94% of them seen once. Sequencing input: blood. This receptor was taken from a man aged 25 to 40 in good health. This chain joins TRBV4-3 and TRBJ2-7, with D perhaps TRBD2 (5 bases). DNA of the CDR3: TGCGCCAGCAGCCAAGGAATAGGAGGCCCTAGCTCCTACGAGCAGTACTTC. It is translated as CASSQGIGGPSSYEQYF.